This T cell receptor beta chain emerged from a study of identifying expanded T cells in peripheral blood. The study's findings and limits: Differentially abundant clones: approximately 1.3 between replicates, about 16 at about two weeks, approximately 18 at four.

Comments on this clone: As yet, its antigen is unknown.

V trimming: 5 bases; J trimming: 4 bases; junction bases outside the gene matches: 10. The CDR3 spans 16 residues. CDR1 SGHTA and CDR2 FQGNSA come from the germline V gene. Repertoires were generated with immunoSEQ multiplex PCR, while TCRdb's copy carries only in-frame clones and drops some. The top ten clones hold more than 7% of a sample with under 150,000 clones, 86% of them seen once. V is TRBV7-2 and J is TRBJ2-5; TRBD1 matches 10 bases. This sequence originates from a person aged 18 to 75 in good health. The sequenced sample consisted of blood. CDR3 protein: CASSRFPTGGGETQYF. As DNA, the CDR3 is TGTGCCAGCAGCCGATTCCCGACAGGGGGCGGAGAGACCCAGTACTTC.